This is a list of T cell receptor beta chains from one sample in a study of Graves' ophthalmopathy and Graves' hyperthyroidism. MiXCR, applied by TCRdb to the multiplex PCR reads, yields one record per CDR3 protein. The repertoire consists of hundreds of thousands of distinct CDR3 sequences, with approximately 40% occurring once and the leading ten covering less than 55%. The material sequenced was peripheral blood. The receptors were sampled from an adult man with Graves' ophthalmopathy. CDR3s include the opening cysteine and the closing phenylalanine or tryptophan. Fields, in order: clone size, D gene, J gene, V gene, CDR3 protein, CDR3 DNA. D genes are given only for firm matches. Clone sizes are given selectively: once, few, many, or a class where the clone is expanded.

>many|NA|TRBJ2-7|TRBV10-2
CASSDRVLNEQYF
TGCGCCAGCAGTGACAGGGTTTTGAACGAGCAGTACTTC
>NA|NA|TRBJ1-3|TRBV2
CASRNQGTGNTIYF
TGTGCCAGCAGGAATCAGGGGACAGGAAACACCATATATTTT
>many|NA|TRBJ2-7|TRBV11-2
CASSPMPGNYEQYF
TGTGCCAGCAGTCCTATGCCCGGTAACTACGAGCAGTACTTC
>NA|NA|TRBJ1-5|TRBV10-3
CASKNSLAPQHF
TGTGCCAGCAAAAACAGCTTGGCGCCCCAGCATTTT
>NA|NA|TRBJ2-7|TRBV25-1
CASSDSAGELGTYEQYF
TGTGCCAGCAGTGATAGTGCCGGGGAGCTTGGGACCTACGAGCAGTACTTC
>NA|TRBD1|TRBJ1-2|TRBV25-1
CASVEGGTGVKHGYTF
TGTGCCAGCGTTGAAGGAGGGACAGGGGTGAAACATGGCTACACCTTC
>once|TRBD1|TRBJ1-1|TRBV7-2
CASSLVGQPNEAFF
TGTGCCAGCAGCTTAGTGGGACAGCCCAATGAAGCTTTCTTT
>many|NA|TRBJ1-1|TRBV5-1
CASSSVRGPAEAFF
TGCGCCAGCAGCTCAGTCAGGGGCCCGGCTGAAGCTTTCTTT
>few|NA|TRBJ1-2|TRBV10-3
CASRTDKGVGYTF
TGTGCCAGCAGGACAGATAAGGGGGTTGGCTACACCTTC
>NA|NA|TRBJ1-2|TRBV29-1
CSRGGSGNYGYTF
TGCAGCCGGGGGGGCAGCGGGAACTATGGCTACACCTTC
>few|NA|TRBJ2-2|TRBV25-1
CAWSAYGGELFF
TGTGCCTGGAGTGCATATGGCGGGGAGCTGTTTTTT
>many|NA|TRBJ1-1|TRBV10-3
CATWEVDTEAFF
TGTGCCACCTGGGAAGTCGACACTGAAGCTTTCTTT
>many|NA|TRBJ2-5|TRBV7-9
CASSLLGSSQETQYF
TGTGCCAGCAGCCTGCTAGGCAGCTCCCAAGAGACCCAGTACTTC
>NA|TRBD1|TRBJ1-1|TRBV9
CGSSPETGVSNTEAFF
TGCGGCAGCAGCCCAGAGACAGGGGTTTCGAACACTGAAGCTTTCTTT
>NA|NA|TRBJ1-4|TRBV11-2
CARGPVRQTNEKLFF
TGTGCTAGAGGGCCCGTTCGTCAGACTAATGAAAAACTGTTTTTT
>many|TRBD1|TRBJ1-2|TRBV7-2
CASSLTDRGANYGYTF
TGTGCCAGCAGCTTAACGGACAGGGGGGCGAACTATGGCTACACCTTC
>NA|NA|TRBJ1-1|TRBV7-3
CASSFTGNRYTEAFF
TGTGCCAGCAGCTTCACAGGGAATCGTTACACTGAAGCTTTCTTT
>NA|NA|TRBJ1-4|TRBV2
CASRAGLNEKLFF
TGTGCCAGCAGGGCAGGGTTAAATGAAAAACTGTTTTTT
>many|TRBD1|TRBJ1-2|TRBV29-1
CSVETGTYGYTF
TGCAGCGTTGAGACAGGGACCTATGGCTACACCTTC
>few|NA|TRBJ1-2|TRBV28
CATSDYGYTF
TGTGCCACCTCAGACTATGGCTACACCTTC
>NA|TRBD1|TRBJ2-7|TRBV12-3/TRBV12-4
CASSQTGGGTGEQYF
TGTGCCAGCAGTCAAACAGGGGGCGGCACCGGGGAGCAGTACTTC
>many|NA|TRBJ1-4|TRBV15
CATSRADRGGGEKLFF
TGTGCCACCAGCAGGGCCGATCGGGGAGGCGGTGAAAAACTGTTTTTT
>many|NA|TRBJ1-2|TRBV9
CASSVGGEAGYGYTF
TGTGCCAGCAGCGTTGGGGGGGAAGCGGGCTATGGCTACACCTTC
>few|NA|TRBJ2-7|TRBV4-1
CASSLALASSYEQYF
TGCGCCAGCAGCCTAGCACTAGCTAGCTCCTACGAGCAGTACTTC
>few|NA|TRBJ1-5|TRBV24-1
CATQRGVIDQPQHF
TGTGCCACCCAGAGGGGGGTGATCGATCAGCCCCAGCATTTT
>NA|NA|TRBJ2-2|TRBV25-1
CASSQAFWAGGPGELFF
TGTGCCAGCAGCCAAGCTTTTTGGGCCGGAGGTCCCGGGGAGCTGTTTTTT
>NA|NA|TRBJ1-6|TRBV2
CASTEGPLESPLHF
TGTGCCAGCACCGAGGGGCCACTGGAGTCACCCCTCCACTTT
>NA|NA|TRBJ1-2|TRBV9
CASSESRTENYGYTF
TGTGCCAGCAGCGAGAGCAGGACGGAGAACTATGGCTACACCTTC